A selection of T cell receptor beta chains follows, all from one sample in a study of shared clonotypes between healthy human individuals. This table comes from immunoSEQ multiplex PCR, and its TCRdb copy is limited to in-frame clones, with some not included. The repertoire has about 990,000 clones, 75% to 85% of them found once; the top ten carry 0.55% to 0.7%. Material for sequencing was memory CD4+ T cells from PBMCs. All receptors come from a man aged 18 to 30 in good health. Some clones in this sample may be carry-over from other donors' samples. Both conserved end residues are part of each CDR3. D genes are given only for firm matches. Clone size is stated in some rows and not others, as once, few, many or a class when expanded.

cdr3_aa	cdr3_nt	v_call	clone_size	j_call	d_call
CATSRDPTDTQYF	TGTGCCACCAGCAGAGATCCCACAGATACGCAGTATTTT	TRBV15	.	TRBJ2-3	.
CASSPWGRGGGNEQFF	TGTGCCAGCAGTCCTTGGGGCAGGGGTGGTGGGAATGAGCAGTTCTTC	TRBV27	.	TRBJ2-1	.
CASTDRTEQYF	TGTGCCAGCACGGACAGAACCGAGCAGTACTTC	TRBV7-2	.	TRBJ2-7	.
CASRPTGQETQYF	TGTGCCAGCAGACCGACAGGCCAAGAGACCCAGTACTTC	TRBV11-2	.	TRBJ2-5	.
CASSIGRDYGYTF	TGTGCCAGTAGTATCGGCAGGGATTATGGCTACACCTTC	TRBV19	.	TRBJ1-2	.
CASSSSSTGDEGPRETQYF	TGTGCCAGCAGTTCCTCCTCGACAGGGGATGAGGGGCCAAGGGAGACCCAGTACTTC	TRBV28	.	TRBJ2-5	TRBD1
CASSVFPHSSYNEQFF	TGTGCCAGCAGCGTATTTCCCCACAGTTCCTACAATGAGCAGTTCTTC	TRBV9	.	TRBJ2-1	.
CASSNLAGGRSDTQYF	TGTGCCAGCAGTAATCTAGCAGGGGGCAGGTCAGATACGCAGTATTTT	TRBV28	.	TRBJ2-3	TRBD1
CASSYSSRGAYEQYF	TGTGCCAGCAGTTACTCGAGTCGGGGGGCGTACGAGCAGTACTTC	TRBV6-5	.	TRBJ2-7	.
CASSSLRQETQYF	TGTGCCAGCAGCTCACTACGACAAGAGACCCAGTACTTC	TRBV7-6	.	TRBJ2-5	.
CASSQVSTVKGYTF	TGTGCCAGCAGCCAAGTTTCGACAGTGAAAGGCTACACCTTC	TRBV4-2	.	TRBJ1-2	.
CASSFLRGTFGTQYF	TGTGCCAGCAGTTTTCTACGCGGTACCTTCGGGACCCAGTACTTC	TRBV28	.	TRBJ2-5	.
CASSLEVEREGTEQFF	TGCGCCAGCAGCTTGGAGGTTGAGCGGGAGGGTACTGAGCAGTTCTTC	TRBV5-1	.	TRBJ2-1	TRBD2
CASSSGSTYEQYF	TGTGCCAGCAGCTCTGGATCCACCTACGAGCAGTACTTC	TRBV11-2	.	TRBJ2-7	.
CASSGSPHKTSVLDTQYF	TGTGCCAGCAGCGGTAGTCCCCATAAGACTAGCGTGCTGGATACGCAGTATTTT	TRBV9	once	TRBJ2-3	TRBD2
CASSFQRGPYEQYF	TGTGCCAGCAGCTTCCAGCGGGGGCCCTACGAGCAGTACTTC	TRBV28	.	TRBJ2-7	TRBD2
CASSPRLAGAYEQYF	TGTGCCAGCAGCCCAAGGCTAGCGGGAGCATACGAGCAGTACTTC	TRBV6-6	many	TRBJ2-7	TRBD2
CSVRQSSYNEQFF	TGCAGCGTTCGCCAAAGCTCCTACAATGAGCAGTTCTTC	TRBV29-1	.	TRBJ2-1	.
CATEEILRTEAFF	TGTGCCACCGAGGAGATTCTAAGGACTGAAGCTTTCTTT	TRBV10-3	.	TRBJ1-1	.
CASSPQGEAQPQHF	TGTGCCAGCTCACCCCAGGGGGAAGCTCAGCCCCAGCATTTT	TRBV18	.	TRBJ1-5	TRBD1
CASSPGLAAGELFF	TGTGCCAGCAGCCCTGGACTAGCGGCCGGGGAGCTGTTTTTT	TRBV4-2	few	TRBJ2-2	TRBD2
CASSVAGGPYNEQFF	TGTGCCAGCAGCGTAGCGGGAGGGCCCTACAATGAGCAGTTCTTC	TRBV7-7	.	TRBJ2-1	TRBD2
CASSLARGLAGLQETQYF	TGTGCCAGCAGCTTAGCGAGAGGACTAGCGGGGCTCCAAGAGACCCAGTACTTC	TRBV7-9	.	TRBJ2-5	TRBD2
CASRKGYRGLYGYTF	TGTGCCAGCAGAAAGGGATACAGGGGGCTTTATGGCTACACCTTC	TRBV6-5	.	TRBJ1-2	TRBD1
CASSRTSDTGELFF	TGTGCCAGCTCGCGGACTAGCGACACCGGGGAGCTGTTTTTT	TRBV18	once	TRBJ2-2	TRBD2
CASSEGLTSGTYNEQFF	TGCGCCAGCAGCGAGGGACTGACTAGCGGAACCTACAATGAGCAGTTCTTC	TRBV10-1	.	TRBJ2-1	TRBD2
CASSLDTSALSYEQYF	TGCGCCAGCAGCTTAGATACTAGCGCCCTCTCCTACGAGCAGTACTTC	TRBV5-1	.	TRBJ2-7	TRBD2
CASSYSTSADTIYF	TGTGCCAGCAGTTACTCGACGTCGGCGGACACCATATATTTT	TRBV6-5	.	TRBJ1-3	.
CASSRFTNTEAFF	TGTGCCAGCTCAAGGTTCACGAACACTGAAGCTTTCTTT	TRBV18	once	TRBJ1-1	.
CASSLRGQVVDEAFF	TGTGCCAGCAGTTTAAGGGGACAGGTTGTTGATGAAGCTTTCTTT	TRBV28	.	TRBJ1-1	TRBD1
CASSLLRETQYF	TGTGCCAGCAGTTTATTGCGGGAGACCCAGTACTTC	TRBV28	.	TRBJ2-5	.
CASSAKETQYF	TGTGCCAGCTCGGCGAAAGAGACCCAGTACTTC	TRBV25-1	few	TRBJ2-5	.
CASSHGSTRSPPFF	TGCGCCAGCAGCCACGGCTCGACTAGATCGCCGCCGTTCTTC	TRBV4-3	.	TRBJ2-1	.
CASSQALAGSTDTQYF	TGCGCCAGCAGCCAAGCGCTAGCGGGCAGCACAGATACGCAGTATTTT	TRBV4-1	few	TRBJ2-3	TRBD2
CASSPGLASYNEQFF	TGTGCCAGCAGTCCCGGACTAGCATCCTACAATGAGCAGTTCTTC	TRBV28	.	TRBJ2-1	TRBD2
CAWSVVGSRETQYF	TGTGCCTGGAGTGTCGTCGGCAGCAGAGAGACCCAGTACTTC	TRBV30	.	TRBJ2-5	.
CSVGAVRGEQYF	TGCAGCGTTGGGGCCGTGCGAGGCGAGCAGTACTTC	TRBV29-1	.	TRBJ2-7	.
CASSIHSYTGELFF	TGTGCCAGTAGTATTCACTCGTACACCGGGGAGCTGTTTTTT	TRBV19	few	TRBJ2-2	.
CASRKGQGAYGYTF	TGTGCCAGCAGGAAGGGACAGGGGGCATATGGCTACACCTTC	TRBV2	.	TRBJ1-2	TRBD1
CASSFRGTNEKLFF	TGTGCCAGCAGTTTCCGAGGGACTAATGAAAAACTGTTTTTT	TRBV6-5	.	TRBJ1-4	.
CASSPYRAGANEAFF	TGTGCCAGCAGTCCCTATCGTGCGGGGGCGAATGAAGCTTTCTTT	TRBV27	.	TRBJ1-1	.
CASSPGPSTDTQYF	TGTGCCAGCAGCCCTGGACCTAGCACAGATACGCAGTATTTT	TRBV7-2	once	TRBJ2-3	.
CASSLGDSGANVLTF	TGCGCCAGCAGCTTGGGGGACTCTGGGGCCAACGTCCTGACTTTC	TRBV5-1	.	TRBJ2-6	.
CASSGDRSSNQPQHF	TGTGCCAGCAGCGGGGACAGATCGAGCAATCAGCCCCAGCATTTT	TRBV2	once	TRBJ1-5	TRBD1
CASTHRQLSGGELFF	TGTGCCAGCACTCACCGACAGCTAAGTGGCGGGGAGCTGTTTTTT	TRBV9	.	TRBJ2-2	.
CASSPPVGQGKAFF	TGTGCCAGCTCACCACCGGTGGGACAGGGGAAGGCTTTCTTT	TRBV18	.	TRBJ1-1	TRBD1
CASSQTLALADYEQYF	TGCGCCAGCAGCCAAACACTAGCCCTTGCGGACTACGAGCAGTACTTC	TRBV4-1	few	TRBJ2-7	.
CASSLYPWRLKQETQYF	TGTGCCAGCAGCCTTTATCCGTGGAGACTCAAACAAGAGACCCAGTACTTC	TRBV27	many	TRBJ2-5	.
CASTLVRNEQYF	TGTGCCAGCACATTGGTGCGTAACGAGCAGTACTTC	TRBV6-1	.	TRBJ2-7	.
CASSQVGSNQPQHF	TGCGCCAGCAGCCAAGTAGGCTCTAATCAGCCCCAGCATTTT	TRBV4-1	.	TRBJ1-5	.
CASCLQAGNTIYF	TGTGCCAGTTGTTTGCAGGCTGGAAACACCATATATTTT	TRBV6-6	few	TRBJ1-3	.
CASSPRTGESEKLFF	TGTGCCAGCTCACCACGGACAGGGGAGAGTGAAAAACTGTTTTTT	TRBV18	.	TRBJ1-4	TRBD1
CASSAWTDYSNQPQHF	TGTGCCAGCAGTGCATGGACAGACTATAGCAATCAGCCCCAGCATTTT	TRBV28	.	TRBJ1-5	.